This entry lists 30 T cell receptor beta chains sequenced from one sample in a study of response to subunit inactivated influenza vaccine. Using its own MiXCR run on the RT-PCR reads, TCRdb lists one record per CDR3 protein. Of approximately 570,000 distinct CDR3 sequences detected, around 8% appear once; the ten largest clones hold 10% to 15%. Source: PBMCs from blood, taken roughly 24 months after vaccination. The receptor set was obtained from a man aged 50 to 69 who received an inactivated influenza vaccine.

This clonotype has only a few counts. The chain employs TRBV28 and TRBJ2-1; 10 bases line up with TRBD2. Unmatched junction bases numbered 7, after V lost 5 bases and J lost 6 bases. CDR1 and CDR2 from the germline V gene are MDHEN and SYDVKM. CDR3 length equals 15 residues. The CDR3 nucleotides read TGTGCCAGCAGTATAACTAGCGGGACCCGCAATGAGCAGTTCTTC. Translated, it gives CASSITSGTRNEQFF.

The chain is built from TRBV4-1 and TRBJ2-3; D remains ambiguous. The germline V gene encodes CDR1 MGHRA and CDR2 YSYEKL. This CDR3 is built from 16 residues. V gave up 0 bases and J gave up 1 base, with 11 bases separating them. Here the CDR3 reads CASSQDQSPGTDTQYF. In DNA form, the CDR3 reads TGCGCCAGCAGCCAAGATCAGAGTCCTGGCACAGATACGCAGTATTTT.

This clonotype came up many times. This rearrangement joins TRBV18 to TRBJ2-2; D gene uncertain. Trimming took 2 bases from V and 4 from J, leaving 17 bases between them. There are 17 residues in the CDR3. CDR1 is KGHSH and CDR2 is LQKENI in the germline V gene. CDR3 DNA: TGTGCCAGCTCACCAAGCTTTGGGGTCTCGAGCACCGGGGAGCTGTTTTTT. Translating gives CASSPSFGVSSTGELFF.

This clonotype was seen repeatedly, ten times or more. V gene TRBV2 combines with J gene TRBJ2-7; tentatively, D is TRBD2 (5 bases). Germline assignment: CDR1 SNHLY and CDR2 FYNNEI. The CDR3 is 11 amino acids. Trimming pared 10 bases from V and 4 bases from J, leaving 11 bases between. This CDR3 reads CATLLAYEQYF. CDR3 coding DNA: TGTGCCACCCTCCTAGCATACGAGCAGTACTTC.

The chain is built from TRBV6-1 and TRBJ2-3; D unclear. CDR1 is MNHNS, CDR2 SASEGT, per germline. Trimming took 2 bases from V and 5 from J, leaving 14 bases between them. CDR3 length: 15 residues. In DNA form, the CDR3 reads TGTGCCAGCAGTGAATACCGGGCCGCGAGAGATACGCAGTATTTT. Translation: CASSEYRAARDTQYF.

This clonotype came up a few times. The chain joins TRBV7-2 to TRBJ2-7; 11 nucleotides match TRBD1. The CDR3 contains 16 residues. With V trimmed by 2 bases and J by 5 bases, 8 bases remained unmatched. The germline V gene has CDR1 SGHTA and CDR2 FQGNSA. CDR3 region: CASSLRLGQGANEQYF. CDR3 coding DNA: TGTGCCAGCAGCTTAAGATTAGGACAGGGGGCGAACGAGCAGTACTTC.

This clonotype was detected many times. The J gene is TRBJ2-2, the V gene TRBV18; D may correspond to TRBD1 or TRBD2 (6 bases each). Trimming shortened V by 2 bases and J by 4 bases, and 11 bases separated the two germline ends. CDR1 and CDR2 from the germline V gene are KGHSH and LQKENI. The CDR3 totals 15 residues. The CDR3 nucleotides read TGTGCCAGCTCACCAGGGGGGCGCGTCACCGGGGAGCTGTTTTTT. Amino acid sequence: CASSPGGRVTGELFF.

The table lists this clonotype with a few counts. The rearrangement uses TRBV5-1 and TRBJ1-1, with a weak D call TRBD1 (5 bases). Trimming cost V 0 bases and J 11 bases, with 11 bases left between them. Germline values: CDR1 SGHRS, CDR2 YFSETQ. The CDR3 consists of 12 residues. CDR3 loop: CASSLDGGFAFF. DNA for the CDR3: TGCGCCAGCAGCTTGGATGGGGGTTTTGCTTTCTTT.

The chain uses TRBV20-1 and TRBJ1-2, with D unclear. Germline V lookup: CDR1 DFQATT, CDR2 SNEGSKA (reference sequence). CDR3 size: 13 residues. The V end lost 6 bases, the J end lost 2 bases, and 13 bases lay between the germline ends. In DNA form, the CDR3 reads TGCAGTGCCCTGGACGTACTGAACTATGGCTACACCTTC. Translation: CSALDVLNYGYTF.

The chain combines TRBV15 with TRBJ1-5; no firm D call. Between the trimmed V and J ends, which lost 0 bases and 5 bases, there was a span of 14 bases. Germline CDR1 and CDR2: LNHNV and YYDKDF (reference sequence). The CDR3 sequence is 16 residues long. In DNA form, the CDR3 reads TGTGCCACCAGCAGAGATCTTCGTGCCACTTATCAGCCCCAGCATTTT. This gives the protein CATSRDLRATYQPQHF.

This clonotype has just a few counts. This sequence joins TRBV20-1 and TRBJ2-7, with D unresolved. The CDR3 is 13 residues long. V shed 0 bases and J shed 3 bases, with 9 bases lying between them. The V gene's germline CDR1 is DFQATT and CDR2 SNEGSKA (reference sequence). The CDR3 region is CSARDPQRYEQYF. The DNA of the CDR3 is TGCAGTGCTAGAGATCCCCAGCGCTACGAGCAGTACTTC.

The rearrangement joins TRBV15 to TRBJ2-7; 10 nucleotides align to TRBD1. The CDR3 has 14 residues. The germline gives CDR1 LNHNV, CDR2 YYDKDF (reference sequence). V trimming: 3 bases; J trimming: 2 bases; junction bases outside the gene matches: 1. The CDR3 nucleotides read TGTGCCACCAGCAGTGACAGGGGGCCCTACGAGCAGTACTTC. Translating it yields CATSSDRGPYEQYF. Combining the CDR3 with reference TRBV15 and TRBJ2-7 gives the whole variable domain DAMVIQNPRYQVTQFGKPVTLSCSQTLNHNVMYWYQQKSSQAPKLLFHYYDKDFNNEADTPDNFQSRRPNTSFCFLDIRSPGLGDTAMYLCATSSDRGPYEQYFGPGTRLTVT.

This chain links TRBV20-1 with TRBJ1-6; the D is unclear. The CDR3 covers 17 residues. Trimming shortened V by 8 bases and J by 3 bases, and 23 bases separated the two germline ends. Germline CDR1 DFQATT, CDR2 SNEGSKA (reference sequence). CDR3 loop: CSLRPLIDDGYNSPLHF. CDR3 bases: TGCAGTTTAAGGCCGCTCATCGACGATGGCTATAATTCACCCCTCCACTTT.

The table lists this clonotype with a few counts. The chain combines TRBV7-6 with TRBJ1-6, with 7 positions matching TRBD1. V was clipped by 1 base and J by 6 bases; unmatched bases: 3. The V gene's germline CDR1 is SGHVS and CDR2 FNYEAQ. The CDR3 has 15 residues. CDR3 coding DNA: TGTGCCAGCAGCTTAGAGGGGGCCTTTAATTCACCCCTCCACTTT. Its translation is CASSLEGAFNSPLHF.

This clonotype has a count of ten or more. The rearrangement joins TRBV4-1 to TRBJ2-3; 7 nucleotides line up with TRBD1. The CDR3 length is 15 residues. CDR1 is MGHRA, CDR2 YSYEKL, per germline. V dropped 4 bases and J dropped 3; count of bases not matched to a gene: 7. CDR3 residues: CASSRSGGSTDTQYF. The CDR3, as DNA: TGCGCCAGCAGCCGGTCAGGGGGTTCAACAGATACGCAGTATTTT.

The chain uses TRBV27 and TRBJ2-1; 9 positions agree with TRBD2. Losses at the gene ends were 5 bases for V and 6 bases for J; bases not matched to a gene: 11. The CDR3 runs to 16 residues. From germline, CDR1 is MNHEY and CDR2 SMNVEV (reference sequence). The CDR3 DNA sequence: TGTGCCAGCAGTCCGATACTACTAGCGGGCTCCAATGAGCAGTTCTTC. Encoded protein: CASSPILLAGSNEQFF.

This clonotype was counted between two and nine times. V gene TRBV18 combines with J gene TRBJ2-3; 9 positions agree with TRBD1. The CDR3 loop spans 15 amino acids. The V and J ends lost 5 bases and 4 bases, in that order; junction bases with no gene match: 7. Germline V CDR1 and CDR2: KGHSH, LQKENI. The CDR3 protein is CASSVGQGSADTQYF. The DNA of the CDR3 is TGTGCCAGCTCAGTTGGACAGGGGAGCGCAGATACGCAGTATTTT.

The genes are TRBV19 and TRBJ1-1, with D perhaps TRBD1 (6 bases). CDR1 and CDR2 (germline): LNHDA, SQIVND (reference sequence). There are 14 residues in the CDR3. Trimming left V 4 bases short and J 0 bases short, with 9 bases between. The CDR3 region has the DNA TGTGCCAGTAGTACCAGGACAGTGAACACTGAAGCTTTCTTT. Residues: CASSTRTVNTEAFF.

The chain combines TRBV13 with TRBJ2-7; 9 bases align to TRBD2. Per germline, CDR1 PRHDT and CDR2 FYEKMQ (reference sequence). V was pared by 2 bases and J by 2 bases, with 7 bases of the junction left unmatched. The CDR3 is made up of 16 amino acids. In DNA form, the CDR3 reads TGTGCCAGCAGCTTAAGTGGGCGGGGGGGCCCCTACGAGCAGTACTTC. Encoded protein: CASSLSGRGGPYEQYF.

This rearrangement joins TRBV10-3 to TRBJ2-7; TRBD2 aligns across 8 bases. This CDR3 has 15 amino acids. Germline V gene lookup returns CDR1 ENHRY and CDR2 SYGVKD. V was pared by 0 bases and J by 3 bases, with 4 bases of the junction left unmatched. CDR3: CAISESREGFYEQYF. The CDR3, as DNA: TGTGCCATCAGTGAGTCACGGGAGGGATTCTACGAGCAGTACTTC.

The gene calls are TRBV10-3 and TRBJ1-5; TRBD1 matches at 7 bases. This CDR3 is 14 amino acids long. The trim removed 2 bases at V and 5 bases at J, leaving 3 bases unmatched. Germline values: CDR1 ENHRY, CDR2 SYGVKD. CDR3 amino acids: CAISEAGTDQPQHF. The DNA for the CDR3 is TGTGCCATCAGTGAGGCAGGGACAGATCAGCCCCAGCATTTT.

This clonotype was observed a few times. CDR3 in amino acids: CASSGLAGDAQYF. The CDR3 DNA reads TGTGCCAGCTCAGGGTTAGCGGGAGACGCGCAGTACTTC. The chain combines TRBV18 with TRBJ2-7, with TRBD2 matching 9 bases. In germline, CDR1 is KGHSH, CDR2 LQKENI. The CDR3 is 13 residues long. Trimming took 5 bases from V and 9 from J; bases not matched to a gene: 8.

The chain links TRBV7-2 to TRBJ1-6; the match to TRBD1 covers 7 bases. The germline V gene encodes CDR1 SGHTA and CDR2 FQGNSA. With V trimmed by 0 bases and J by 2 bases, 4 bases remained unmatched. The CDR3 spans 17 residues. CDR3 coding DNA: TGTGCCAGCAGCTTAGCGACAGGGAATACCTATAATTCACCCCTCCACTTT. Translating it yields CASSLATGNTYNSPLHF.

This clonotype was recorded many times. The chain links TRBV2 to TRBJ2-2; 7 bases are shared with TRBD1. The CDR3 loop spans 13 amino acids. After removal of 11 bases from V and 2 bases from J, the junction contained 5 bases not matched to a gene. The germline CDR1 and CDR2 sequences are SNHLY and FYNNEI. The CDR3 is CAPRGRNTGELFF. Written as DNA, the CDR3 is TGTGCCCCAAGGGGGCGAAACACCGGGGAGCTGTTTTTT.

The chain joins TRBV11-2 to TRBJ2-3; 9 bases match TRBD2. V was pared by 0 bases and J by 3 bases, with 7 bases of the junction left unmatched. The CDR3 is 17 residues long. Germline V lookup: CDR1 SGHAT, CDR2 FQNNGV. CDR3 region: CASSLDSPSGMTDTQYF. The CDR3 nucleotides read TGTGCCAGCAGCTTAGACTCTCCTAGCGGGATGACAGATACGCAGTATTTT.

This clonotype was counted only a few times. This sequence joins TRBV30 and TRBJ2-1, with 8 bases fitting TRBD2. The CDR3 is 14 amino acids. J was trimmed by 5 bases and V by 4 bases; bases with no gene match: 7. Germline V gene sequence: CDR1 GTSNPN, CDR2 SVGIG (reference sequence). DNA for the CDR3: TGTGCCTGGATGTGGACTAGCAGACACAATGAGCAGTTCTTC. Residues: CAWMWTSRHNEQFF.

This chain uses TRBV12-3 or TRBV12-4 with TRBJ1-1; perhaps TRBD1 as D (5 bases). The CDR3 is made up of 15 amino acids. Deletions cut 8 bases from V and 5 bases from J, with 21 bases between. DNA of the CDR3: TGTGCCAGCGGGGCCCGGGCAGGGCTAAGGACTGAAGCTTTCTTT. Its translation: CASGARAGLRTEAFF.

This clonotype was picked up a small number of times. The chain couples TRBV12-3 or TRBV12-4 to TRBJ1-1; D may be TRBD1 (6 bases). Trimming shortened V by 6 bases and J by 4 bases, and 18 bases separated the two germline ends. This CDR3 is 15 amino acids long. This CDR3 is CASSRGRGSGTEAFF. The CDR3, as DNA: TGTGCCAGCAGCCGCGGCAGGGGCTCGGGCACTGAAGCTTTCTTT.

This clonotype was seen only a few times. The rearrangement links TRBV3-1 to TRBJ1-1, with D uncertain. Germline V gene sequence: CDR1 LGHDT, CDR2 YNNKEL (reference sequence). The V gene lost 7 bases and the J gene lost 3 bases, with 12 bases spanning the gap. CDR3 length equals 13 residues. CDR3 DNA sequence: TGTGCCAGCACCCTGCGGACCTACACTGAAGCTTTCTTT. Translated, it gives CASTLRTYTEAFF.

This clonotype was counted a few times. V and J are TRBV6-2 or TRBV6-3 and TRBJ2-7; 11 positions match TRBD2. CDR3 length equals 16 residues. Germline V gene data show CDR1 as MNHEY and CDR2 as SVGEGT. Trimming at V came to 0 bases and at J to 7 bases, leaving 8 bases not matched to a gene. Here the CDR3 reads CASSYSGLAGGGEQYF. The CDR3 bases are TGTGCCAGCAGTTACTCGGGCCTAGCGGGAGGAGGTGAGCAGTACTTC.